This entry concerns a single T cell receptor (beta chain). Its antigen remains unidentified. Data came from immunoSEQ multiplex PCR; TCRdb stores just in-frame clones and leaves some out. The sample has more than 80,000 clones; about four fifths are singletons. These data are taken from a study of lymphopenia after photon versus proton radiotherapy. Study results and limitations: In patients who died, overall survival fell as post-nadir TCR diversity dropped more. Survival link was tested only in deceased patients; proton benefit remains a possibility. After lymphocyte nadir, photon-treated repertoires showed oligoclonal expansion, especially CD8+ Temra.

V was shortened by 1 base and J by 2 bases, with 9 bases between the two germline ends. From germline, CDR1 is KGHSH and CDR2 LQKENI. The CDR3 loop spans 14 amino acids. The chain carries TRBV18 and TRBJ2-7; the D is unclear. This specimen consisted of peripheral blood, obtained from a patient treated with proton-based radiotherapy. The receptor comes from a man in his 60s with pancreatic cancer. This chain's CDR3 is CASSPQVGPYEQYF. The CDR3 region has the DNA TGTGCCAGCTCACCACAAGTCGGTCCCTACGAGCAGTACTTC.